This TCR beta chain comes out of a study of control samples from healthy donors and cancer patients. TCRdb's copy holds only in-frame clones and misses some; the assay was immunoSEQ multiplex PCR. The table shows about 100,000 clones, with about 91% occurring only once. CDR3 length: 15 amino acids. Per germline, CDR1 PRHDT and CDR2 FYEKMQ (reference sequence). With V trimmed by 0 bases and J by 10 bases, 11 bases remained unmatched. This chain joins TRBV13 and TRBJ1-2, with 7 bases identical to TRBD1. This clonotype originated in a man in his thirties or forties in good health. Material for sequencing was blood. The CDR3 region has the DNA TGTGCCAGCAGCTTAGGGCAGAGGGGGCGGAGGATCTACACCTTC. This gives the protein CASSLGQRGRRIYTF. The variable domain in full, completed from reference TRBV13 and TRBJ1-2, reads AAGVIQSPRHLIKEKRETATLKCYPIPRHDTVYWYQQGPGQDPQFLISFYEKMQSDKGSIPDRFSAQQFSDYHSELNMSSLELGDSALYFCASSLGQRGRRIYTFGSGTRLTVV.